One sample yielded the 23 T cell receptor beta chains listed below, sequenced in a study of memory CD4+ T cells and cytomegalovirus serostatus. The data were produced by immunoSEQ multiplex PCR, yet TCRdb's version contains in-frame clones alone and is incomplete. The sample carries almost 45,000 clones, about 80% recorded once. Single viable CD3+CD4+CD8-CD45RO+ cells were sorted as the memory CD4+ T cells. The sequencing input was memory CD4+ T cells from blood. The receptors were sampled from an adult in good health and CMV-seronegative.

J is TRBJ2-3 and V is TRBV19, with TRBD2 matching 11 bases. The CDR3 runs to 19 residues. V lost 9 bases to trimming and J lost 3 bases; unmatched junction nucleotides: 20. From germline, CDR1 is LNHDA and CDR2 SQIVND (reference sequence). The CDR3 sequence: CASEPRLTSGSRWTDTQYF. CDR3 nucleotide sequence: TGTGCCAGCGAACCCCGCCTAACTAGCGGGAGTAGGTGGACAGATACGCAGTATTTT.

The chain recombines TRBV5-3 with TRBJ1-2; perhaps TRBD1 as D (6 bases). TRBV5-3 is classed as an ORF, of uncertain function. This CDR3 contains 11 residues. Trimming took off 8 bases at V and 4 bases at J, with 9 bases between the two ends. In nucleotides, the CDR3 is TGTGCCAGGAACAGGGTCTATGGCTACACCTTC. It encodes CARNRVYGYTF.

V and J are TRBV6-5 and TRBJ1-1; a weak D match, TRBD1 (5 bases). Looked up from germline, CDR1 is MNHEY and CDR2 is SVGAGI. The CDR3 loop spans 14 amino acids. V gave up 4 bases and J gave up 1 base, with 10 bases separating them. DNA for the CDR3: TGTGCCAGCAGTTTACAGGACGGGAACACTGAAGCTTTCTTT. This translates into CASSLQDGNTEAFF.

This chain links TRBV10-2 with TRBJ1-2; D call uncertain. Germline V lookup: CDR1 WSHSY, CDR2 SAAADI. The length of the CDR3 is 13 residues. Trimming removed 2 bases from V and 0 bases from J, with 4 bases in between. This CDR3 is CASSEGPNYGYTF. As DNA, the CDR3 is TGCGCCAGCAGTGAGGGACCTAACTATGGCTACACCTTC.

V gene TRBV4-2 combines with J gene TRBJ2-7, with D tentatively TRBD2 (5 bases). The germline gives CDR1 LGHNA, CDR2 YNFKEQ. The V end was cut by 4 bases, the J end by 4 bases, with 8 bases between. This CDR3 has 12 residues. The CDR3 coding sequence is TGTGCCAGCAGCCCTACGGGGTACGAGCAGTACTTC. Translated: CASSPTGYEQYF.

This clone was seen a single time. The chain couples TRBV5-1 to TRBJ2-7; TRBD2 matches 10 bases. V was clipped by 3 bases and J by 5 bases; unmatched bases: 5. CDR1 and CDR2 (germline): SGHRS, YFSETQ. The CDR3 runs 14 residues. CDR3 coding DNA: TGCGCCAGCAGCTCTAGCGGGAGAGGGGACGAGCAGTACTTC. It is translated as CASSSSGRGDEQYF.

J is TRBJ1-2 and V is TRBV6-1; the match to TRBD1 covers 8 bases. This CDR3 comprises 15 residues. CDR1 is MNHNS and CDR2 is SASEGT in the germline V gene. Losses at the gene ends were 1 base for V and 4 bases for J; bases not matched to a gene: 5. This CDR3 reads CASSEGPGGGYGYTF. DNA of the CDR3: TGTGCCAGCAGTGAAGGCCCAGGGGGCGGCTATGGCTACACCTTC.

Only a few counts were recorded for this clone. The CDR3 DNA reads TGTGCCAGTAGCCAGACCAACCCGAGGGCCGAGCAGTACTTC. It codes for CASSQTNPRAEQYF. The V and J genes are TRBV19 and TRBJ2-7, with D perhaps matching TRBD2 (5 bases). V dropped 6 bases and J dropped 6 bases, with 18 bases sitting between them. The CDR3 is made up of 14 amino acids. From germline, CDR1 is LNHDA and CDR2 SQIVND (reference sequence).

The chain has TRBV18 and TRBJ1-1, with TRBD1 matching 7 bases. CDR3 length: 13 residues. CDR1 KGHSH and CDR2 LQKENI come from the germline V gene. V was clipped by 3 bases and J by 8 bases; unmatched bases: 6. CDR3 DNA: TGTGCCAGCTCACCCTACAGGGGCGAGGAAGCTTTCTTT. The encoded protein is CASSPYRGEEAFF.

The chain uses TRBV11-2 and TRBJ1-4, with TRBD1 as a possible D gene (5 bases). Deletions cut 4 bases from V and 5 bases from J, with 14 bases between. Germline assignment: CDR1 SGHAT and CDR2 FQNNGV. There are 15 residues in the CDR3. The CDR3 coding sequence is TGTGCCAGCAGCTCTTCGTGGGGGGGGAATGAAAAACTGTTTTTT. As protein: CASSSSWGGNEKLFF. Full variable domain (outside the CDR3, taken from reference TRBV11-2 and TRBJ1-4): EAGVAQSPRYKIIEKRQSVAFWCNPISGHATLYWYQQILGQGPKLLIQFQNNGVVDDSQLPKDRFSAERLKGVDSTLKIQPAKLEDSAVYLCASSSSWGGNEKLFFGSGTQLSVL.

This clone was seen only once. The chain recombines TRBV2 with TRBJ2-2; TRBD1 matches at 12 bases. The CDR3 consists of 15 residues. Losses at the gene ends were 7 bases for V and 7 bases for J; bases not matched to a gene: 7. Germline V CDR1 and CDR2: SNHLY, FYNNEI. CDR3 region: CASTRDRGQGGELFF. The CDR3 DNA is TGTGCCAGCACCCGGGACAGGGGGCAGGGCGGGGAGCTGTTTTTT.

A few counts support this clone. The chain carries TRBV11-2 and TRBJ2-1; D remains ambiguous. Germline CDR1 is SGHAT and CDR2 is FQNNGV. The length of the CDR3 is 15 residues. V lost 5 bases to trimming and J lost 5 bases, with 16 bases between them. CDR3 in DNA: TGTGCCAGCAGCCGAATTGGGCCAATTAACAATGAGCAGTTCTTC. This encodes CASSRIGPINNEQFF. Filled out from reference TRBV11-2 and TRBJ2-1, the complete variable domain reads EAGVAQSPRYKIIEKRQSVAFWCNPISGHATLYWYQQILGQGPKLLIQFQNNGVVDDSQLPKDRFSAERLKGVDSTLKIQPAKLEDSAVYLCASSRIGPINNEQFFGPGTRLTVL.

This sequence joins TRBV11-2 and TRBJ1-1; maybe TRBD1 (6 bases). Germline V gives CDR1 SGHAT, CDR2 FQNNGV. V was pared by 1 base and J by 3 bases, with 12 bases between. This CDR3 contains 15 residues. CDR3 in DNA: TGTGCCAGCAGCTTAGGTGCGACAGGAGACACTGAAGCTTTCTTT. Translated, it gives CASSLGATGDTEAFF.

This clone was detected only a few times. The CDR3 loop reads CASSQGLEGGSYNEQFF. CDR3 DNA: TGCGCCAGCAGCCAAGGATTAGAGGGAGGGTCCTACAATGAGCAGTTCTTC. The genes are TRBV4-1 and TRBJ2-1; TRBD2 matches at 7 bases. CDR3 size: 17 residues. Germline V gene sequence: CDR1 MGHRA, CDR2 YSYEKL. The ends lost 1 base at V and 1 base at J; junction bases unmatched: 7.

The chain carries TRBV10-2 and TRBJ2-5, with TRBD1 identical over 7 bases. The DNA matches TRBJ2-7 better at its end, which makes the J call doubtful. CDR3 length equals 12 residues. Germline V gives CDR1 WSHSY, CDR2 SAAADI. CDR3 in DNA: TGCGCCAGCACTACAGGGGCGCACGAGCAGTACTTC. This sequence encodes CASTTGAHEQYF.

The J gene is TRBJ2-7, the V gene TRBV5-8; D uncertain. CDR3 length: 12 amino acids. Germline V gene lookup returns CDR1 SGHTS and CDR2 YDEGEE. Trimming removed 0 bases at V and 8 bases at J, with 9 bases between. CDR3 bases: TGTGCCAGCAGCTTGGAAGCCCCTAAGCAGTACTTC. Its protein is CASSLEAPKQYF.

There are a few counts of this clone. The chain has TRBV7-9 and TRBJ1-3; D not resolved. Trimming cost V 6 bases and J 0 bases, with 9 bases left between them. This CDR3 spans 14 amino acids. Per the germline V gene, CDR1 is SEHNR and CDR2 is FQNEAQ (reference sequence). The CDR3 DNA reads TGTGCCAGCAGACCCACAAGCTCTGGAAACACCATATATTTT. Encoded protein: CASRPTSSGNTIYF.

This chain links TRBV12-2 with TRBJ2-4; the table's D call TRBD2 went unverified against the DNA. TRBV12-2 is reported as a pseudogene. The CDR3 spans 19 residues. The CDR3 reads CASRREGREGLGAKNIQYF. The CDR3 coding sequence is TGTGCAAGTCGCCGAGAGGGGCGGGAGGGCCTAGGAGCCAAAAACATTCAGTACTTC.

The gene calls are TRBV30 and TRBJ1-3, with D possibly being TRBD1 (5 bases). V lost 4 bases and J 0 bases, leaving 16 bases between the germline ends. The CDR3 has 16 residues. The germline V gene has CDR1 GTSNPN and CDR2 SVGIG (reference sequence). CDR3 sequence reads: CAWTRDRPSSGNTIYF. CDR3 DNA sequence: TGTGCCTGGACTAGGGACCGTCCATCCTCTGGAAACACCATATATTTT.

The table lists this clone with a count of one. The chain uses TRBV11-3 and TRBJ2-7; D is possibly TRBD1 or TRBD2 (5 bases each). The CDR3 sequence is 17 residues long. Germline V gene sequence: CDR1 SGHNT, CDR2 YENEEA. The V end lost 2 bases, the J end lost 2 bases, and 19 bases lay between the germline ends. For the CDR3, the DNA is TGTGCCAGCAGCTTATTCACCTCAGGGACGGAGACCTACGAGCAGTACTTC. Protein sequence: CASSLFTSGTETYEQYF.

This chain uses TRBV12-5 with TRBJ2-1; either TRBD1 or TRBD2 may fit D (5 bases each). V was shortened by 6 bases and J by 6 bases, with 18 bases between the two germline ends. Germline CDR1 LGHNT, CDR2 FRNRAP. This CDR3 spans 15 amino acids. CDR3 sequence: CASGSGTGIGNEQFF. The DNA of the CDR3 is TGTGCTAGTGGCTCCGGGACGGGGATTGGCAATGAGCAGTTCTTC.

The J gene is TRBJ2-5, the V gene TRBV30; D could derive from TRBD1 or TRBD2 (5 bases each). The end of the DNA is better explained by TRBJ2-7, so the J call may be wrong. The CDR3 runs 14 residues. CDR1 is GTSNPN, CDR2 SVGIG, per germline (reference sequence). CDR3 residues: CAYQKPGPTHEQYF. CDR3 coding DNA: TGTGCTTACCAAAAACCGGGGCCGACTCACGAGCAGTACTTC.

The genes are TRBV25-1 and TRBJ1-1, with D tentatively TRBD1 (5 bases). This CDR3 spans 14 amino acids. The germline V and J ends were trimmed by 9 bases and 0 bases, with 14 bases remaining between them. Germline values: CDR1 MGHDK, CDR2 SYGVNS. CDR3 nucleotides: TGTGCCAGGTCGACAGTAAGTCTGAACACTGAAGCTTTCTTT. Amino acids: CARSTVSLNTEAFF.